The source of this TCR beta chain is a study of CD8 T cells in Susac syndrome. It was with random hexamers that about 0.45 to 1 ug RNA was reverse transcribed. The method of amplification for TCR beta CDR3 was immunoSEQ multiplex PCR, covering 54 Vbeta and 13 Jbeta. TCRdb analysed the immunoSEQ multiplex PCR reads with MiXCR anew, one entry per CDR3 protein. Altogether more than 150,000 distinct CDR3 sequences are present, 90% to 96% being singletons, with the ten largest covering approximately 0.1%. Study findings and constraints: The number of individuals included in the study's TCR sequencing and HLA analysis was acknowledged as relatively small. In Susac syndrome, CD4+ T cell repertoires lacked any clonal expansion.

This CDR3 is 10 amino acids long. Germline V gene sequence: CDR1 GTSNPN, CDR2 SVGIG (reference sequence). Trimming removed 3 bases from V and 1 base from J, with 0 bases in between. With regard to this clonotype: The target antigen is unknown.

TCR beta sequences were obtained from blood CD8+ and CD4+ T cells. The chain has TRBV30 and TRBJ1-1; D is uncertain. The specimen sequenced was CD4+ T cells from PBMCs. The origin of this receptor is a human donor with Susac syndrome. CDR3 sequence: CAWRNTEAFF. Here the CDR3 DNA reads TGTGCCTGGAGGAACACTGAAGCTTTCTTT.